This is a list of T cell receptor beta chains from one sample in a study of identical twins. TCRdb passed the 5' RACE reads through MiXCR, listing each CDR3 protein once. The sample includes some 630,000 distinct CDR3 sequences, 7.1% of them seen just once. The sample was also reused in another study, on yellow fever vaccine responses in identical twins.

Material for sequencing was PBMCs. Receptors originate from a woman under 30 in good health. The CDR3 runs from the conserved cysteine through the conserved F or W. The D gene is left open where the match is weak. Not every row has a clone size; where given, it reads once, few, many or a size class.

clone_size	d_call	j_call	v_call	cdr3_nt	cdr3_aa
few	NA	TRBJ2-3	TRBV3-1	TGTGCCAGCAGCATGTCCCGGGACGGGACGCAGTATTTT	CASSMSRDGTQYF
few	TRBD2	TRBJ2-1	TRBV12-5	TGTGCTAGTGGTTCAATCCTAGCGGGAGTAGGCTATGAGCAGTTCTTC	CASGSILAGVGYEQFF
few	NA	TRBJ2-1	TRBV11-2	TGTGCCAGCAGCTTAGTCAGGGGCGGGACTGAGCAGTTCTTC	CASSLVRGGTEQFF
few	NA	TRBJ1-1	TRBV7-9	TGTGCCAGCAGCGTCGAAGCTTTCTTT	CASSVEAFF
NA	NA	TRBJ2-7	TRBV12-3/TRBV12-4	TGTGCCAGACCCCGGAGGGCCGCCACGACCTACGAGCAGTACTTC	CARPRRAATTYEQYF
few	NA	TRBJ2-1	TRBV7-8	TGTGCCAGCAGCTCCCCTCCGGGCCCTTTATACAATGAGCAGTTCTTC	CASSSPPGPLYNEQFF
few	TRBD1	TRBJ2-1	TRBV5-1	TGCGCCAGCAGCCTCCCAGGGACAGGACAGTTCGAAGAGCAGTTCTTC	CASSLPGTGQFEEQFF
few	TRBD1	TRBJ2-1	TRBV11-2	TGTGCCAGCAGCCCGGGGACAGGCCCTTCTAGCTCCTACAATGAGCAGTTCTTC	CASSPGTGPSSSYNEQFF
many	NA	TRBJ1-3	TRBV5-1	TGCGCCAGCAGCTCGGACAAGGGAAACACCATATATTTT	CASSSDKGNTIYF
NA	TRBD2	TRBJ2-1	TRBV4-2	TGTGCCAGCAGCCAAGACGGGCTAGCGGGGGGGTACAATGAGCAGTTCTTC	CASSQDGLAGGYNEQFF
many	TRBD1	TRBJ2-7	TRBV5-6	TGTGCCAGCAGCCCCCACAGGGGGCCCTGGCACGAGCAGTACTTC	CASSPHRGPWHEQYF
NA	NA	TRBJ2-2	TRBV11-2	TGTGCCAGCAGCTTAGGTTGGGGTTCCCTGAACACCGGGGAGCTGTTTTTT	CASSLGWGSLNTGELFF
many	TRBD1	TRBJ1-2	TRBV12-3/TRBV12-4	TGTGCCAGCAGTCCGACTGGACAGGGTTCCTATGGCTACACCTTC	CASSPTGQGSYGYTF
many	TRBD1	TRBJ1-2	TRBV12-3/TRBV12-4	TGTGCCAGCAGTTTGGACAGGGAAGGCTACACCTTC	CASSLDREGYTF
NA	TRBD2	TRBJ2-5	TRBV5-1	TGCGCCAGCAGCTTGGTGGGACTAGCGGGGAGAGGAGGCGAGACCCAGTACTTC	CASSLVGLAGRGGETQYF